This T cell receptor (beta chain) appears in the sequencing data of a study of cytomegalovirus exposure and HLA in healthy donors. Study findings and constraints: As a later analysis showed, several of the most significant clusters appeared to be linked to common viral pathogens.

V was pared by 5 bases and J by 5 bases, with 5 bases of the junction left unmatched. CDR1 and CDR2 (germline): SGHTA, FQGNSA. The CDR3 has 15 residues. The PCR used 60 Vbeta and 13 Jbeta primers. Profiled with immunoSEQ multiplex PCR; TCRdb holds only in-frame clones, not every one. The sample carries under 200,000 clones, roughly 88% recorded once. A note on this clone: Its antigen is unidentified.

The sequencing sample was made of PBMCs. The V gene is TRBV7-2, the J gene TRBJ1-4; TRBD1 agrees at 10 bases. The clonotype comes from a man younger than 30 in good health and CMV-seropositive. The CDR3 protein is CASSARGQGNEKLFF. DNA for the CDR3: TGTGCCAGCAGCGCGAGGGGACAGGGGAATGAAAAACTGTTTTTT.